Given below is one TCR beta chain in context. The source of the sample is a study of T cells in Graves' hyperthyroidism and ophthalmopathy. This CDR3 is 15 amino acids long. CDR1 is MGHRA, CDR2 YSYEKL, per germline. V was trimmed by 7 bases and J by 2 bases, leaving 15 bases between them. Amplification targeted TCR beta CDR3 regions from RNA transcripts. Researchers ran a first-round RT-PCR on the TCR CDR3 using the HTBI primer set. TCRdb re-derived calls from the multiplex PCR reads in MiXCR, one entry per CDR3 protein. Here the sample spans 250,000 to 350,000 distinct CDR3 sequences, approximately 20% being singletons. Patients having uncontrolled infection, another autoimmune disease, pregnancy or lactation were not included.

This chain connects TRBV4-1 to TRBJ2-1, with D perhaps TRBD1 (5 bases). The TCR comes from a man under 40 with Graves' ophthalmopathy. The material sequenced was blood. The CDR3 sequence: CASKARVGTYNEQFF. The CDR3 coding sequence is TGCGCCAGCAAAGCCAGGGTGGGAACCTACAATGAGCAGTTCTTC.